This T cell receptor (beta chain) derives from a study of beta chain features in type 1 diabetes. Germline CDR1 SGHDT, CDR2 YYEEEE. The CDR3 contains 15 residues. Trimming left V 7 bases short and J 6 bases short, with 20 bases between. General study findings and limits: Type 1 diabetes patients had TCRB CDR3s that were shorter (moderately but significantly so) in all four CD4+ subsets.

Naive, central memory, regulatory and stem cell-like memory cells within the CD4+ compartment were sorted using CD45RO/CCR7/CD25/CD127/CD95/CD27. Since all of the isolated RNA was reverse transcribed, expressed TCRB transcripts were what got sequenced. Method: immunoSEQ multiplex PCR; TCRdb's copy keeps in-frame clones and lacks some. Among around 300,000 clones listed, approximately 14% were seen once. On this clone: Its antigen is not identified.

The clonotype comes from a man between 25 and 39 years old in good health. This chain joins TRBV5-6 and TRBJ2-1; unclear D gene. Sequenced material: central memory CD4+ T cells from blood. This CDR3 is CASSRYIPSFNEQFF. CDR3 DNA sequence: TGTGCCAGCTCGAGGTATATACCTAGTTTCAATGAGCAGTTCTTC.